The rows below give T cell receptor beta chains drawn from one sample of a study of Ad26.COV2.S vaccination and SARS-CoV-2 variants. Only in-frame clones appear in the TCRdb table, and some are missing; sequencing was by immunoSEQ multiplex PCR. This sample has approximately 300,000 clones; approximately 80% occur once, and the top ten carry 2% to 2.5%. The source was peripheral blood, collected in a trial of Ad26.COV2.S vaccine versus placebo. All receptors derive from a person between 18 and 60 years old who received the Ad26.COV2.S COVID-19 vaccine or a placebo. Both conserved end residues are part of each CDR3. The order of the fields is J gene, clone size, D gene, V gene, CDR3 protein, CDR3 DNA. The D gene is left open where the match is weak. Where a row states a size, it is once, few, many or the class of an expanded clone; other rows omit it.

TRBJ2-5 | - | - | TRBV19 | CASSRGPNQETQYF | TGTGCCAGTAGTAGGGGGCCGAATCAAGAGACCCAGTACTTC
TRBJ2-6 | - | - | TRBV2 | CASSDLGGANVLTF | TGTGCCAGCAGTGATCTAGGAGGGGCCAACGTCCTGACTTTC
TRBJ1-5 | - | - | TRBV19 | CASSIARGFNQPQHF | TGTGCCAGTAGTATAGCCAGGGGCTTCAATCAGCCCCAGCATTTT
TRBJ2-5 | - | - | TRBV11-1 | CASSLVQTQYF | TGTGCCAGCAGCTTGGTTCAGACCCAGTACTTC
TRBJ1-2 | - | TRBD1 | TRBV5-8 | CASSLGDRKSNYGYTF | TGTGCCAGCAGCTTGGGGGACAGGAAATCTAACTATGGCTACACCTTC
TRBJ1-2 | - | - | TRBV28 | CASETGTYGYTF | TGTGCCAGCGAAACAGGGACCTATGGCTACACCTTC
TRBJ1-1 | once | TRBD1 | TRBV6-2/TRBV6-3 | CASSTYRGRNTEAFF | TGTGCCAGCAGTACCTACAGGGGAAGGAACACTGAAGCTTTCTTT
TRBJ2-6 | - | TRBD1 | TRBV4-2 | CASSQRVDRGRVGGANVLTF | TGTGCCAGCAGCCAAAGGGTGGACAGGGGTAGGGTCGGTGGGGCCAACGTCCTGACTTTC
TRBJ1-1 | once | - | TRBV7-9 | CASSLATGVEVNTEAFF | TGTGCCAGCAGCTTAGCGACAGGCGTTGAGGTGAACACTGAAGCTTTCTTT
TRBJ2-2 | few | - | TRBV29-1 | CSVEDLVPGELFF | TGCAGCGTTGAAGATCTCGTCCCCGGGGAGCTGTTTTTT
TRBJ2-6 | - | TRBD2 | TRBV5-1 | CASSLVRGGVGANVLTF | TGCGCCAGCAGCTTAGTAAGGGGAGGGGTTGGGGCCAACGTCCTGACTTTC
TRBJ1-1 | - | - | TRBV6-5 | CASSYTGTTEAFF | TGTGCCAGCAGTTACACAGGGACGACTGAAGCTTTCTTT
TRBJ1-1 | - | TRBD1 | TRBV5-4 | CASSRGGYRDNTEAFF | TGTGCCAGCTCCAGGGGGGGGTACAGAGATAACACTGAAGCTTTCTTT
TRBJ1-6 | - | - | TRBV25-1 | CASSDTRHINNSPLHF | TGTGCCAGCAGTGACACCAGACACATTAATAATTCACCCCTCCACTTT
TRBJ2-1 | - | - | TRBV11-1 | CASSLVRSSYNEQFF | TGTGCCAGCAGCTTGGTCAGGAGCTCCTACAATGAGCAGTTCTTC
TRBJ2-2 | - | - | TRBV9 | CASSVVEGDTGELFF | TGTGCCAGCAGCGTAGTGGAGGGGGACACCGGGGAGCTGTTTTTT
TRBJ2-7 | - | - | TRBV11-2 | CASSLLRGGDRAYEQYF | TGTGCCAGCAGCTTACTTCGGGGGGGAGACAGGGCCTACGAGCAGTACTTC
TRBJ2-5 | - | TRBD1 | TRBV28 | CASSSPDRVAETQYF | TGTGCCAGCAGTTCCCCGGACAGGGTGGCAGAGACCCAGTACTTC
TRBJ1-2 | - | - | TRBV12-3/TRBV12-4 | CASSRGLPYGYTF | TGTGCCAGCAGCCGGGGACTGCCCTATGGCTACACCTTC
TRBJ2-7 | few | TRBD2 | TRBV28 | CASSLPGGLYEQYF | TGTGCCAGCAGTTTACCGGGGGGGCTTTACGAGCAGTACTTC